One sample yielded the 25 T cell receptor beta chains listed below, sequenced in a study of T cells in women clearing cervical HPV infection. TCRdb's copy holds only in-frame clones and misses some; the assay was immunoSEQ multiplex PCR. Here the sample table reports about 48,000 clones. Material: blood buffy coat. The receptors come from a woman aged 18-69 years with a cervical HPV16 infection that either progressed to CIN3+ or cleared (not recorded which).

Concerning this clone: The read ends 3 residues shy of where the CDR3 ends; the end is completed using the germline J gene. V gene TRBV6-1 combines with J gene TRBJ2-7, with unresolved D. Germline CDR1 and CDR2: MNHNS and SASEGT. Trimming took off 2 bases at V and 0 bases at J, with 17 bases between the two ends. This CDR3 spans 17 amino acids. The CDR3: CASSERSPLDTSYEQYF. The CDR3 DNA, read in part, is TGTGCCAGCAGTGAAAGATCTCCATTAGACACCTCCTACGAG.

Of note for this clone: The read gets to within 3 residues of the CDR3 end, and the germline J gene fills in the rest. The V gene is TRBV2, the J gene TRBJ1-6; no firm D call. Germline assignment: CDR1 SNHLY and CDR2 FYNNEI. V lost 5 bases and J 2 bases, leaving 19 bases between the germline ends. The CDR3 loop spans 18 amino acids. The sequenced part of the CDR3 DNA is TGTGCCAGCAGTATAGGGTCCGGACTAGGGACCTATAATTCACCC. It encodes CASSIGSGLGTYNSP. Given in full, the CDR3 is CASSIGSGLGTYNSPLHF.

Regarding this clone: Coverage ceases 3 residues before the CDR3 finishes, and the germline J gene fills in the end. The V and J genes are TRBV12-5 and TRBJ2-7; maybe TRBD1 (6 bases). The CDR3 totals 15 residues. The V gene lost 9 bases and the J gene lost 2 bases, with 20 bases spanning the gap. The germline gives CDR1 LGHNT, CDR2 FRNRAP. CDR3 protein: CASLASTGYAYEQYF. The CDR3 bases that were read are TGTGCTAGCCTAGCTAGTACAGGGTACGCCTACGAG.

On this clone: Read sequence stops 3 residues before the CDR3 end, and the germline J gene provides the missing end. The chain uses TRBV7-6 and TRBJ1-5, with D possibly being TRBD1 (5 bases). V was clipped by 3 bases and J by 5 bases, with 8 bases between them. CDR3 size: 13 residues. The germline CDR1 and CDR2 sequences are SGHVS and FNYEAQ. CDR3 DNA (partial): TGTGCCAGCAGCTTGACAGAGGATCAGCCC. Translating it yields CASSLTEDQP. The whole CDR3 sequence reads CASSLTEDQPQHF. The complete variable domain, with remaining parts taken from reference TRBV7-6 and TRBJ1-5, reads GAGVSQSPRYKVTKRGQDVALRCDPISGHVSLYWYRQALGQGPEFLTYFNYEAQQDKSGLPNDRFSAERPEGSISTLTIQRTEQRDSAMYRCASSLTEDQPQHFGDGTRLSIL.

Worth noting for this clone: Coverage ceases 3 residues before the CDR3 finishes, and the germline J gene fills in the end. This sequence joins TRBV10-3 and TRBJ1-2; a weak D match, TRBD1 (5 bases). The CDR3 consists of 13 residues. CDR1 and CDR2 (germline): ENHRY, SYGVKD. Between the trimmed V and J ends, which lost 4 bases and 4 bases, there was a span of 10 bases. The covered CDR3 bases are TGTGCCATCAGTGCCAGGGTACCCTATGGC. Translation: CAISARVPYG. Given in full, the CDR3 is CAISARVPYGYTF.

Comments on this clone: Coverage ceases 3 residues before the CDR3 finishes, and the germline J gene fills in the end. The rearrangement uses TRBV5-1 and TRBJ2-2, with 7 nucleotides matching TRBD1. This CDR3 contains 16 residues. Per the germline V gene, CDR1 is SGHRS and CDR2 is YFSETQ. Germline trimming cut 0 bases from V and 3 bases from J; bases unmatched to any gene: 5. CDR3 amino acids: CASSLDRGRYTGELFF. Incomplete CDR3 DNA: TGCGCCAGCAGCTTGGACAGGGGAAGGTACACCGGGGAG.

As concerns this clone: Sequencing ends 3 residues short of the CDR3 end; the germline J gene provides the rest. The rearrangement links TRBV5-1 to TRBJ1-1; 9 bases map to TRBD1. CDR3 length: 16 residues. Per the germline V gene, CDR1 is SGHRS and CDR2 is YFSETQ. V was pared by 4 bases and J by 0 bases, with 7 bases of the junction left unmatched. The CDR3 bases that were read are TGCGCCAGCAGCCCCGGGACAGGGCGGGTGAACACTGAA. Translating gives CASSPGTGRVNTE. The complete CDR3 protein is CASSPGTGRVNTEAFF.

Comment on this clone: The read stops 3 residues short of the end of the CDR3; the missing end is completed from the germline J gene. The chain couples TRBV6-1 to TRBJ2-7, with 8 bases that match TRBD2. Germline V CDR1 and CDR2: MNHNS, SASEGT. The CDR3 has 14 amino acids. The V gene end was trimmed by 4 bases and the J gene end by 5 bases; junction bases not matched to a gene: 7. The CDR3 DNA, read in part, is TGTGCCAGCAGTGTAAGTCTAGCGGGCCACGAG. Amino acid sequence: CASSVSLAGHE. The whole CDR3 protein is CASSVSLAGHEQYF.

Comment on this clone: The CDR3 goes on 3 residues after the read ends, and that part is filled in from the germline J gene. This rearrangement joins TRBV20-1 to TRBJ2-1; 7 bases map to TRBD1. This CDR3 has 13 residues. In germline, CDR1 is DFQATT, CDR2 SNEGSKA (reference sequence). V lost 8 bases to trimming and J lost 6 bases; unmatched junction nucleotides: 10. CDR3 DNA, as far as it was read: TGCAGTCCGCCGGCCCGACAGGGCAATGAG. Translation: CSPPARQGNE. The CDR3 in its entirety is CSPPARQGNEQFF.

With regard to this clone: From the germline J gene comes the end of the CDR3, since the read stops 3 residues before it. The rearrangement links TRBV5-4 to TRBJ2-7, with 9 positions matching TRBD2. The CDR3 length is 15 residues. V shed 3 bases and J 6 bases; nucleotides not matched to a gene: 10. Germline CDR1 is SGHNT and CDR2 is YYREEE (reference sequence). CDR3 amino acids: CASSSPGTSLTEQYF. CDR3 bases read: TGTGCCAGCAGCTCTCCCGGGACTAGCCTGACCGAG.

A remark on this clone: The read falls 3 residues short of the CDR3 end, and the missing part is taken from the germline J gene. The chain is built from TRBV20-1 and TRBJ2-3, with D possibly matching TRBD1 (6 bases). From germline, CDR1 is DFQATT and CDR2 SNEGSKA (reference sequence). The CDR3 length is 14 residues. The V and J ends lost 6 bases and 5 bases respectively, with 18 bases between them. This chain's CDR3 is CSAPGPQTGDTQYF. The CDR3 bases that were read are TGCAGTGCGCCGGGACCCCAGACAGGAGATACG.

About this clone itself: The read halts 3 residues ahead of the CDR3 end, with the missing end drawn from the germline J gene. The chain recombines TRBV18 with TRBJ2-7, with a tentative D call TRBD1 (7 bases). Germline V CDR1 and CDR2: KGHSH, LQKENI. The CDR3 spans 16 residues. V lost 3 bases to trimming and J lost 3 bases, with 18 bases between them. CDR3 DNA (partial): TGTGCCAGCTCACCTGCGGGACAGTTTGGGTTCTACGAG. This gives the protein CASSPAGQFGFYE. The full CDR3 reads CASSPAGQFGFYEQYF.

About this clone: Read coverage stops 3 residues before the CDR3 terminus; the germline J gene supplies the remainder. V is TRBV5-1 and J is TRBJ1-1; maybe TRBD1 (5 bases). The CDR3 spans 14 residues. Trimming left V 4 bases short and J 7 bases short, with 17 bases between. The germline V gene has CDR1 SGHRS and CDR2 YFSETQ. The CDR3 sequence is CASSPRGGKGEAFF. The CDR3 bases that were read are TGCGCCAGCAGCCCGAGGGGAGGAAAGGGTGAA.

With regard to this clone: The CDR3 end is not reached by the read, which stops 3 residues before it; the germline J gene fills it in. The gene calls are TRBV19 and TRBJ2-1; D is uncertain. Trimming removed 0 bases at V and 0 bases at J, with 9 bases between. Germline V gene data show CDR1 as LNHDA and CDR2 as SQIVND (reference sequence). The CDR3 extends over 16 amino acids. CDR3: CASSIDVASSYNEQFF. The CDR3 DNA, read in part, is TGTGCCAGTAGTATAGACGTAGCCAGCTCCTACAATGAG.

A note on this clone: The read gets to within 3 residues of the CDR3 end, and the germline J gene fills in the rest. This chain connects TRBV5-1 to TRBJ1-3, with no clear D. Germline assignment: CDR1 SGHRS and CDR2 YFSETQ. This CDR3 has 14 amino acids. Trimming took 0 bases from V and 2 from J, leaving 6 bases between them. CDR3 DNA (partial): TGCGCCAGCAGCTTGGGGAGGGCTGGAAACACC. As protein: CASSLGRAGNT. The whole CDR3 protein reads CASSLGRAGNTIYF.

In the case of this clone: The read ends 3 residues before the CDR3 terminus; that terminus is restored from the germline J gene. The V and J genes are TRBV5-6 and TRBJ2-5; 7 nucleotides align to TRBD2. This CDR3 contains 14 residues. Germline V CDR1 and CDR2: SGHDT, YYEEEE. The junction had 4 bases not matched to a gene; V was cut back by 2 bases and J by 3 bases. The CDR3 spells CASSLGAGEETQYF. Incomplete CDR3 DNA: TGTGCCAGCAGCTTAGGCGCGGGAGAAGAGACC. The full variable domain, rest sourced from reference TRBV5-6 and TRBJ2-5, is DAGVTQSPTHLIKTRGQQVTLRCSPKSGHDTVSWYQQALGQGPQFIFQYYEEEERQRGNFPDRFSGHQFPNYSSELNVNALLLGDSALYLCASSLGAGEETQYFGPGTRLLVL.

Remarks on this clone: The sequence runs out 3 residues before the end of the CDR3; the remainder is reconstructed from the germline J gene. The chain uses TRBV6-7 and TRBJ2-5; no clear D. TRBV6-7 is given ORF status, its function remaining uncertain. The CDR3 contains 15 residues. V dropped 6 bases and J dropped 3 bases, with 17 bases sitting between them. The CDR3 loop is CASRLSLAPKETQYF. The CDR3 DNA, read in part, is TGTGCCAGCAGATTAAGCCTTGCTCCTAAAGAGACC.

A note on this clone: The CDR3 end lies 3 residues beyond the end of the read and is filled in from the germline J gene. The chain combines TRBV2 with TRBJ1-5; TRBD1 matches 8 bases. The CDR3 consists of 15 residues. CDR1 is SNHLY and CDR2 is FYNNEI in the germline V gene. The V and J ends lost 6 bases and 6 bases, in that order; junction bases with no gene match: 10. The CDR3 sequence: CASRESNRGFQPQHF. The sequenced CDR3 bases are TGTGCCAGCAGGGAAAGTAACAGGGGGTTTCAGCCC.

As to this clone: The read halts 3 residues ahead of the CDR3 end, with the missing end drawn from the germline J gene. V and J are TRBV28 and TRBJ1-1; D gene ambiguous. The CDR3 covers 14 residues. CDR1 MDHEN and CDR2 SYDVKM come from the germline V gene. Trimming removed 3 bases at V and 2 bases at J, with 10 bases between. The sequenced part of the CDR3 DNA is TGTGCCAGCAGTTTGGTGATGGCCAACACTGAA. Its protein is CASSLVMANTE. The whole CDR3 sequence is CASSLVMANTEAFF.

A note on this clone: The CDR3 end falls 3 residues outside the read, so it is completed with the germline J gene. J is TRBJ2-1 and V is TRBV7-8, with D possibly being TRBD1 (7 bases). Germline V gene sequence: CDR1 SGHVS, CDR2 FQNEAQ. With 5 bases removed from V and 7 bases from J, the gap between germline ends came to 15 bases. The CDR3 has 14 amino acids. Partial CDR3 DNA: TGTGCCAGCAGCCCCGCGGGACAGAGGAATGAG. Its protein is CASSPAGQRNE. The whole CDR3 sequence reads CASSPAGQRNEQFF.

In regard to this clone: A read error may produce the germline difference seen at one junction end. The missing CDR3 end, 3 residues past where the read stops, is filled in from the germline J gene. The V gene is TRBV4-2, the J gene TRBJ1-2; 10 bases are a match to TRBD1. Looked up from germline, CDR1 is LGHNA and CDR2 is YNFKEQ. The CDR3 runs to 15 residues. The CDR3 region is CASSQNGQGDYGYTF. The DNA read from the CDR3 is TGCGCCAGCAGCCAGAATGGACAGGGGGACTATGGC.

Incomplete CDR3 DNA: TGTGCCAGCAGTTACAAGGCGAACACCGGGGAG. Encoded protein: CASSYKANTGE. The whole CDR3 protein is CASSYKANTGELFF. The gene calls are TRBV6-2 or TRBV6-3 and TRBJ2-2; D gene unclear. The read halts 3 residues ahead of the CDR3 end, with the missing end drawn from the germline J gene. Germline V gives CDR1 MNHEY, CDR2 SVGEGT. Between the trimmed V and J ends, which lost 2 bases and 0 bases, there was a span of 4 bases. This CDR3 has 14 residues.

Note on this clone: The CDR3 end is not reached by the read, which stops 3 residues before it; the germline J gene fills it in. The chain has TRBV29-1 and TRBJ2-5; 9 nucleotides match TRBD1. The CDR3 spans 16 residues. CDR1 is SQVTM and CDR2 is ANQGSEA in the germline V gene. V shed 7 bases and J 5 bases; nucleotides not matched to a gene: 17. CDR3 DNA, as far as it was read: TGCAGCGCCCAGGGCGTACAGGGGGCTGTGTTGGAGACC. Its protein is CSAQGVQGAVLET. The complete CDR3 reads CSAQGVQGAVLETQYF. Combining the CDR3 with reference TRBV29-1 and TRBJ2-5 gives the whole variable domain SAVISQKPSRDICQRGTSLTIQCQVDSQVTMMFWYRQQPGQSLTLIATANQGSEATYESGFVIDKFPISRPNLTFSTLTVSNMSPEDSSIYLCSAQGVQGAVLETQYFGPGTRLLVL.

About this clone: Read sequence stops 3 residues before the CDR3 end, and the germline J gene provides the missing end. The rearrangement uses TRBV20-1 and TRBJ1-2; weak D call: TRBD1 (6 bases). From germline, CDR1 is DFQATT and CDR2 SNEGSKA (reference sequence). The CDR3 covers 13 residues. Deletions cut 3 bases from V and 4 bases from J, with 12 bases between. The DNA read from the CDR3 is TGCAGTGCTAGTATGGGGGCAGGCTATGGC. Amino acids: CSASMGAGYG. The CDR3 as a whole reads CSASMGAGYGYTF.

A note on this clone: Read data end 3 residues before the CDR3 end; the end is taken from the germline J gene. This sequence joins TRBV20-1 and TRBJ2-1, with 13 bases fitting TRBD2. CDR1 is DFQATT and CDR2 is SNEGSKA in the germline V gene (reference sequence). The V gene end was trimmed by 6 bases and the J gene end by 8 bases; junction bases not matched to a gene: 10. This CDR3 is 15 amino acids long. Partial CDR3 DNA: TGCAGTGCAAAACGGACTAGCGGGAGACTAGATGAG. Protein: CSAKRTSGRLDE. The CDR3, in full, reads CSAKRTSGRLDEQFF.